The 21 T cell receptor beta chains given below trace back to one sample, sequenced in a study of T-cell reconstitution after alpha-beta-depleted transplantation in children. TCRbeta library construction was performed incorporating unique molecular identifiers. TCRdb re-called the PCR reads through MiXCR, storing one row per CDR3 protein. Among fewer than 750,000 distinct CDR3 sequences, 23% were seen once, and the ten largest hold 12% to 15%. The source was PBMCs, mostly from graft donor cells, collected 360 days after TCRalphabeta/CD19-depleted stem cell transplant. The receptors stem from a boy under two years old who had a stem cell transplant for acute myeloid leukemia, so the T cells may come from the graft donor.

The table lists this clonotype with many counts. The CDR3 sequence is CASRGSSGANVLTF. CDR3 nucleotide sequence: TGTGCCAGCAGGGGGAGCTCTGGGGCCAACGTCCTGACTTTC. The chain couples TRBV12-3 or TRBV12-4 to TRBJ2-6; maybe TRBD2 (5 bases). There are 14 residues in the CDR3. The V end was cut by 6 bases, the J end by 0 bases, with 6 bases between.

The rearrangement uses TRBV6-1 and TRBJ2-3, with 10 bases lining up with TRBD1. The CDR3 runs 15 residues. CDR1 is MNHNS, CDR2 SASEGT, per germline. V dropped 6 bases and J dropped 4; count of bases not matched to a gene: 7. CDR3 loop: CASSDRGRLSDTQYF. CDR3 nucleotides: TGTGCCAGCAGCGACAGGGGGCGCTTATCAGATACGCAGTATTTT.

This chain links TRBV29-1 with TRBJ2-3; 8 bases align to TRBD1. Germline CDR1 and CDR2: SQVTM and ANQGSEA. J gave up 4 bases and V 5 bases, and 5 bases lay outside the gene matches. The CDR3 length is 13 residues. The CDR3 is CSVPTGDADTQYF. CDR3 bases: TGCAGCGTTCCGACAGGGGATGCAGATACGCAGTATTTT.

V gene TRBV6-1 combines with J gene TRBJ2-3; 15 bases are shared with TRBD2. The CDR3 is 16 residues long. The junction had 7 bases not matched to a gene; V was cut back by 6 bases and J by 6 bases. In germline, CDR1 is MNHNS, CDR2 SASEGT. The CDR3 is CASRRTSGGALDTQYF. The CDR3, as DNA: TGTGCCAGCAGGCGGACTAGCGGGGGGGCCCTGGATACGCAGTATTTT.

The chain links TRBV20-1 to TRBJ2-1; D unclear. Trimming removed 1 base at V and 5 bases at J, with 9 bases between. The CDR3 extends over 13 amino acids. Germline assignment: CDR1 DFQATT and CDR2 SNEGSKA (reference sequence). CDR3 sequence: CSARGVDNNEQFF. The DNA for the CDR3 is TGCAGTGCTAGAGGGGTAGATAACAATGAGCAGTTCTTC.

This clonotype showed up just a few times. The chain carries TRBV20-1 and TRBJ2-5; D could derive from TRBD1 or TRBD2 (6 bases each). The germline CDR1 and CDR2 sequences are DFQATT and SNEGSKA (reference sequence). The CDR3 totals 14 residues. V lost 8 bases, J lost 5 bases, and 21 bases lay in between. Here the CDR3 DNA reads TGCAGTATCCTAACGGGGGCCCTAGGGGAGACCCAGTACTTC. Translating gives CSILTGALGETQYF.

The chain joins TRBV12-3 or TRBV12-4 to TRBJ2-7, with D perhaps assigned TRBD1 or TRBD2 (7 bases each). The CDR3 sequence is 13 residues long. With 3 bases removed from V and 5 bases from J, the gap between germline ends came to 11 bases. For the CDR3, the DNA is TGTGCCAGCAGTTTGACAGGGAGGGACGAGCAGTACTTC. Protein: CASSLTGRDEQYF.

The sample holds a few counts of this clonotype. The chain joins TRBV28 to TRBJ2-7; D may be TRBD1 or TRBD2 (6 bases each). The CDR3 is 14 amino acids. From germline, CDR1 is MDHEN and CDR2 SYDVKM. V was pared by 11 bases and J by 1 base, with 18 bases between. CDR3 sequence reads: CAVLGGQSSYEQYV. The CDR3 DNA reads as TGTGCCGTCCTTGGGGGGCAATCGTCCTACGAGCAGTACGTC.

This clonotype has a single count. This rearrangement joins TRBV5-5 to TRBJ1-1; D unclear. With 3 bases removed from V and 5 bases from J, the gap between germline ends came to 17 bases. The length of the CDR3 is 15 residues. The germline gives CDR1 SGHKS, CDR2 YYEKEE (reference sequence). For the CDR3, the DNA is TGTGCCAGCAGCTGGACGGGGAGTGAATGGACTGAAGCTTTCTTT. Its protein is CASSWTGSEWTEAFF. Complete variable domain (other parts from reference TRBV5-5 and TRBJ1-1): DAGVTQSPTHLIKTRGQQVTLRCSPISGHKSVSWYQQVLGQGPQFIFQYYEKEERGRGNFPDRFSARQFPNYSSELNVNALLLGDSALYLCASSWTGSEWTEAFFGQGTRLTVV.

This sequence joins TRBV7-6 and TRBJ2-1, with D tentatively TRBD1 or TRBD2 (5 bases each). V shed 1 base and J shed 6 bases, with 10 bases lying between them. CDR1 SGHVS and CDR2 FNYEAQ come from the germline V gene. The length of the CDR3 is 14 residues. CDR3 sequence reads: CASSLGGEINEQFF. The CDR3 DNA sequence: TGTGCCAGCAGCTTAGGAGGGGAGATCAATGAGCAGTTCTTC.

The sample holds many counts of this clonotype. V is TRBV20-1 and J is TRBJ1-1; a weak D match, TRBD1 (5 bases). Trimming pared 5 bases from V and 5 bases from J, leaving 12 bases between. The CDR3 runs to 12 residues. Germline assignment: CDR1 DFQATT and CDR2 SNEGSKA (reference sequence). This CDR3 is CSAPGRGTEAFF. CDR3 sequence (DNA): TGCAGTGCTCCGGGACGAGGGACTGAAGCTTTCTTT.

At least ten counts were recorded for this clonotype. The chain recombines TRBV27 with TRBJ2-7, with 7 bases aligning to TRBD1. The CDR3 spans 14 residues. J gave up 3 bases and V 7 bases, and 9 bases lay outside the gene matches. Germline assignment: CDR1 MNHEY and CDR2 SMNVEV (reference sequence). CDR3 nucleotides: TGTGCCAGCAAGCTTCAGGGGGATCACTACGAGCAGTACTTC. It is translated as CASKLQGDHYEQYF.

The chain recombines TRBV3-1 with TRBJ1-6, with 9 bases that match TRBD1. V gave up 4 bases and J gave up 9 bases; unmatched junction bases: 7. The CDR3 totals 15 residues. Germline V CDR1 and CDR2: LGHDT, YNNKEL (reference sequence). The CDR3, as DNA: TGTGCCAGCAGCCGCTCTACAGGGGGCCGTTCACCCCTCCACTTT. Amino acid sequence: CASSRSTGGRSPLHF.

V and J are TRBV20-1 and TRBJ1-2, with D unclear. This CDR3 is built from 15 residues. The germline V and J ends were trimmed by 0 bases and 5 bases, with 16 bases remaining between them. Germline CDR1 and CDR2: DFQATT and SNEGSKA (reference sequence). CDR3 sequence (DNA): TGCAGTGCTAGAGATCTGGAAAGGAGTGGGTATGGCTACACCTTC. It codes for CSARDLERSGYGYTF.

This clonotype appeared a few times. In DNA, the CDR3 is TGTGCCAGCAGTTACGGGTATAATTCACCCCTCCACTTT. Amino acid sequence: CASSYGYNSPLHF. The J gene is TRBJ1-6, the V gene TRBV6-5, with D uncertain. The CDR3 spans 13 residues. The germline gives CDR1 MNHEY, CDR2 SVGAGI. Trimming pared 2 bases from V and 4 bases from J, leaving 3 bases between.

This clonotype has a count of ten or more. The J gene is TRBJ2-1, the V gene TRBV20-1, with D perhaps TRBD2 (5 bases). CDR3 length equals 14 residues. V lost 3 bases and J 2 bases, leaving 11 bases between the germline ends. Per the germline V gene, CDR1 is DFQATT and CDR2 is SNEGSKA (reference sequence). The CDR3 region is CSASLATPYNEQFF. CDR3 DNA: TGCAGTGCTAGCTTAGCGACGCCCTACAATGAGCAGTTCTTC.

Only a few counts were recorded for this clonotype. This sequence joins TRBV6-5 and TRBJ1-5, with a tentative D call TRBD1 (5 bases). V shed 0 bases and J shed 7 bases, with 13 bases lying between them. Germline loops: CDR1 MNHEY, CDR2 SVGAGI. The CDR3 is made up of 15 amino acids. In DNA, the CDR3 is TGTGCCAGCAGTTACTCGGGGGGAACAGGCCAGCCCCAGCATTTT. Translation: CASSYSGGTGQPQHF.

This clonotype was picked up many times. The rearrangement joins TRBV20-1 to TRBJ1-1; 10 bases fit TRBD1. This CDR3 is 16 amino acids long. Germline V gene data show CDR1 as DFQATT and CDR2 as SNEGSKA (reference sequence). J gave up 0 bases and V 2 bases, and 6 bases lay outside the gene matches. Written as DNA, the CDR3 is TGCAGTGCTAGAAATACCGGGACAGGGGTGAACACTGAAGCTTTCTTT. Its translation is CSARNTGTGVNTEAFF.

The chain recombines TRBV5-6 with TRBJ2-3; 8 nucleotides line up with TRBD2. Germline V gene sequence: CDR1 SGHDT, CDR2 YYEEEE. With 7 bases clipped from V and 4 bases from J, the junction kept 8 bases outside the gene matches. The CDR3 extends over 14 amino acids. CDR3 nucleotide sequence: TGTGCCAGCGTGCCGGGGGGGGAGGCAGATACGCAGTATTTT. Translating it yields CASVPGGEADTQYF.

This clonotype was detected a few times. The J gene is TRBJ2-3, the V gene TRBV6-5; unclear D gene. Germline V gene data show CDR1 as MNHEY and CDR2 as SVGAGI. V was cut by 2 bases and J by 6 bases, with 12 bases left in between. CDR3 size: 14 residues. The DNA of the CDR3 is TGTGCCAGCAGTTACAATCTCATAAGGGATACGCAGTATTTT. Its translation is CASSYNLIRDTQYF.

This clonotype was picked up many times. The chain is built from TRBV6-1 and TRBJ2-1; 10 nucleotides line up with TRBD1. CDR1 is MNHNS and CDR2 is SASEGT in the germline V gene. V shed 6 bases and J 0 bases; nucleotides not matched to a gene: 8. This CDR3 contains 17 residues. The CDR3 region has the DNA TGTGCCAGCAGCCCTGACAGGGGGCTCAGCTCCTACAATGAGCAGTTCTTC. It translates to CASSPDRGLSSYNEQFF.